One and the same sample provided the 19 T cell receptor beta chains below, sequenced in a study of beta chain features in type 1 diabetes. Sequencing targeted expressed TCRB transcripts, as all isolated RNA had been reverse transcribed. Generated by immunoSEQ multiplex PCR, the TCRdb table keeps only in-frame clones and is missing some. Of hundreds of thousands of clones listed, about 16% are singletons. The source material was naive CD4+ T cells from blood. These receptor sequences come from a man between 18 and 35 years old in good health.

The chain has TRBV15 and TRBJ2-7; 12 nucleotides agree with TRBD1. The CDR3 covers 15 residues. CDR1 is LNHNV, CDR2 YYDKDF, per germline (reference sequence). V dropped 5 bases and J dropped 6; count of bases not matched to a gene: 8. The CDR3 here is CATSPLGTGGVEQYF. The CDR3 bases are TGTGCCACCAGCCCCCTCGGGACAGGGGGCGTCGAGCAGTACTTC. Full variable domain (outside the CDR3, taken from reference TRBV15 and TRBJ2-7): DAMVIQNPRYQVTQFGKPVTLSCSQTLNHNVMYWYQQKSSQAPKLLFHYYDKDFNNEADTPDNFQSRRPNTSFCFLDIRSPGLGDTAMYLCATSPLGTGGVEQYFGPGTRLTVT.

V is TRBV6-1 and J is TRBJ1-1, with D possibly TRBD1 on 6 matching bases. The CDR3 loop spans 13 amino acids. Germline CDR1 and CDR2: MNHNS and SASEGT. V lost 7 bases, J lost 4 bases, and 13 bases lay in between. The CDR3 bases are TGTGCCAGCAATATAGGGGGTACCACTGAAGCTTTCTTT. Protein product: CASNIGGTTEAFF.

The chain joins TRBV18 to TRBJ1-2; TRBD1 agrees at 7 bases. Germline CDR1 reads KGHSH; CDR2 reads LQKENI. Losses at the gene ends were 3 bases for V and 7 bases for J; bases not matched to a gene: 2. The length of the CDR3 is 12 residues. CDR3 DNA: TGTGCCAGCTCACCGACAGGGAGTGGCTACACCTTC. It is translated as CASSPTGSGYTF.

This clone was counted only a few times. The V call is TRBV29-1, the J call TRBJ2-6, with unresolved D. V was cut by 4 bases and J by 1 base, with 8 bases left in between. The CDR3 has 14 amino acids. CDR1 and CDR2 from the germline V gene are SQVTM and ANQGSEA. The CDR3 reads CSVVRDSGANVLTF. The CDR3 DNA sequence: TGCAGCGTTGTGAGAGATTCTGGGGCCAACGTCCTGACTTTC.

CDR3: CSVGIQGANTGELFF. CDR3 nucleotides: TGCAGCGTCGGTATACAGGGGGCGAACACCGGGGAGCTGTTTTTT. The chain employs TRBV29-1 and TRBJ2-2; 8 bases fit TRBD1. Germline loops: CDR1 SQVTM, CDR2 ANQGSEA. The J segment lost 0 bases and the V segment lost 6 bases, leaving 6 bases of the junction unmatched. The CDR3 runs to 15 residues.

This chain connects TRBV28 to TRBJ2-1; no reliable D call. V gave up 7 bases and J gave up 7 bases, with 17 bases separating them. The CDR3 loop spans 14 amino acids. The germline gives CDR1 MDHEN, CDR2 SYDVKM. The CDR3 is CASMTDKGGNEQFF. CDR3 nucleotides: TGTGCCAGCATGACCGACAAGGGTGGAAATGAGCAGTTCTTC.

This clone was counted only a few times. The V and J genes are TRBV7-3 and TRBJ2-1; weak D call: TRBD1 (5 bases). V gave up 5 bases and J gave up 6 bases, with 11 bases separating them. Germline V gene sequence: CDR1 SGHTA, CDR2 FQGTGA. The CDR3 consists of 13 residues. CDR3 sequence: CASSRGRVNEQFF. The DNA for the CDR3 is TGTGCCAGCAGCAGGGGCAGGGTCAATGAGCAGTTCTTC.

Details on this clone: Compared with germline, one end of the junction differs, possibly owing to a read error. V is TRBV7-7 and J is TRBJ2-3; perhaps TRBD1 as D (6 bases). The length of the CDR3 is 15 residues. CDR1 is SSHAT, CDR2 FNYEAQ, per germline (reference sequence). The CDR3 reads CASSSLQQGTDTQYF. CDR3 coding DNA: TGTGCTAGCAGCTCCCTCCAGCAGGGGACAGATACGCAGTATTTT.

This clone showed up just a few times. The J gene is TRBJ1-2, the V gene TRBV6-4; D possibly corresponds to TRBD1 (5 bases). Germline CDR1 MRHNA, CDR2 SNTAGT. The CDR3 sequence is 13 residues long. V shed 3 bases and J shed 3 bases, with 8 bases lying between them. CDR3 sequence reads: CASSEEGYYGYTF. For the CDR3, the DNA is TGTGCCAGCAGTGAAGAGGGGTACTATGGCTACACCTTC.

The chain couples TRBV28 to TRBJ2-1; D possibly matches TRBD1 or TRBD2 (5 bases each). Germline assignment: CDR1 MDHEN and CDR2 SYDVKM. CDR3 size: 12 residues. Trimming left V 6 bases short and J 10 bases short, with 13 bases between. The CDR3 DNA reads TGTGCCAGCAGCGTGGGGACGGAGGAGCAGTTCTTC. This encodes CASSVGTEEQFF.

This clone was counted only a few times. CDR3: CASSLESQRNEKLFF. The CDR3 bases are TGTGCCAGCAGCTTGGAGAGCCAAAGGAATGAAAAACTGTTTTTT. The chain uses TRBV5-4 and TRBJ1-4, with D uncertain. V lost 0 bases and J lost 5, with 11 bases in between. This CDR3 has 15 residues. Germline assignment: CDR1 SGHNT and CDR2 YYREEE (reference sequence).

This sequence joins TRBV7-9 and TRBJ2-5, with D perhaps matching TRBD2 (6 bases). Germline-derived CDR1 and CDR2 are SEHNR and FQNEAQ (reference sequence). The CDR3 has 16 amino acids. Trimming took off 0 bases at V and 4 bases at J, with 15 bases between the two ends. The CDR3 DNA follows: TGTGCCAGCAGCTTAGCGCATCGGGCCGGGGGAGAGACCCAGTACTTC. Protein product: CASSLAHRAGGETQYF.

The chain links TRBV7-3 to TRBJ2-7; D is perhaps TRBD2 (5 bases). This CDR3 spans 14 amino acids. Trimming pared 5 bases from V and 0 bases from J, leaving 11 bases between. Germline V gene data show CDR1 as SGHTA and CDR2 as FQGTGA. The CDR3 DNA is TGTGCCAGCAGCCGGTCGGGGTCCTCCTACGAGCAGTACTTC. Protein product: CASSRSGSSYEQYF.

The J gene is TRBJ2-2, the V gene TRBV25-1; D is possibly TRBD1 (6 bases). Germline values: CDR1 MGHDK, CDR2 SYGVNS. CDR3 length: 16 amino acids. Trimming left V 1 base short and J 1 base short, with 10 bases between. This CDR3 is CASSELSRGNTGELFF. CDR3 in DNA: TGTGCCAGCAGTGAATTGAGCAGGGGGAACACCGGGGAGCTGTTTTTT.

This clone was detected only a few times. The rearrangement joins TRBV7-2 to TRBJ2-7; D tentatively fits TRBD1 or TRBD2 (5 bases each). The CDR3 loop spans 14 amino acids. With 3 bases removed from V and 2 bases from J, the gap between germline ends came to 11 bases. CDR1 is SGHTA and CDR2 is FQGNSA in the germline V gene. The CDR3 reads CASSLGRVAYEQYF. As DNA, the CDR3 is TGTGCCAGCAGCTTGGGGCGGGTGGCCTACGAGCAGTACTTC. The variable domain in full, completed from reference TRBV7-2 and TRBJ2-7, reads GAGVSQSPSNKVTEKGKDVELRCDPISGHTALYWYRQSLGQGLEFLIYFQGNSAPDKSGLPSDRFSAERTGGSVSTLTIQRTQQEDSAVYLCASSLGRVAYEQYFGPGTRLTVT.

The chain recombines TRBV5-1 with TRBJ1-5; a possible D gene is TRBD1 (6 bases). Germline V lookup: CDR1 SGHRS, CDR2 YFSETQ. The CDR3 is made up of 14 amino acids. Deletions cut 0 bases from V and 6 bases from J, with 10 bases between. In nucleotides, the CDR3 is TGCGCCAGCAGCTTGGGGTCAGGGGTTCAGCCCCAGCATTTT. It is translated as CASSLGSGVQPQHF.

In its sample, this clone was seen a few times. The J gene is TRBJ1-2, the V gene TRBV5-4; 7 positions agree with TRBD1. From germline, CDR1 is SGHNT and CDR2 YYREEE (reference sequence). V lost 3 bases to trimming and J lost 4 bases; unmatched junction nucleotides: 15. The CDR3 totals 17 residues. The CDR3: CASSSYGTAYPPYGYTF. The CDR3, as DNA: TGTGCCAGCAGCTCGTATGGGACAGCGTATCCCCCCTATGGCTACACCTTC.

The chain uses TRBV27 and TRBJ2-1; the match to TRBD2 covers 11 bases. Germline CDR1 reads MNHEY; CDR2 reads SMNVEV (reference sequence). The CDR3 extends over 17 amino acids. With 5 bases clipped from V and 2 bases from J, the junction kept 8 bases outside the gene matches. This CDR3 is CASSPGSGRAAYNEQFF. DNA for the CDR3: TGTGCCAGCAGTCCTGGTAGCGGGAGGGCCGCCTACAATGAGCAGTTCTTC.

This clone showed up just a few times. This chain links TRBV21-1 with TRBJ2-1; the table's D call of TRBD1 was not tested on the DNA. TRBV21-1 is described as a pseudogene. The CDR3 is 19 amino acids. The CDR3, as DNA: TGTGCCAGCAGCATTAGGGACAGGGGGCGCAGGAGGTCAATTAGGGAGCAGTTCTTC. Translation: CASSIRDRGRRRSIREQFF.